This TCR beta chain was obtained from a study of blood T cell repertoires in COVID-19 (dated by TCRdb to 2020 to 2021). General notes on the study: Collaborator samples came from the United States, Italy and Spain and covered acute and convalescent phases of COVID-19. The prospective study material was composed of cDNA or gDNA derived from T cells, B-cell-depleted T cells, or PBMCs. Deeply sampled blood TCRbeta repertoires from subjects exposed to, actively infected with, or recovered from COVID-19 were included in the dataset. A freely available public database, intended as a resource for researchers studying the immune response to SARS-CoV-2, is where the repertoires were released. Samples were obtained from the ongoing ImmuneRACE study (first 160 participants) and from 950 to 1,500 subjects provided by 6 global collaborators. The sample metadata nearly always contained a de-identified subject ID, COVID-19 status, age in years and sex. HLA class I and class II types, where available, came from metadata supplied by the sample provider rather than from assay-based typing. The investigation overall reported the following: The quantity of clinical and demographic metadata differed by source and by participant and was supplied without curation.

The CDR3 sequence holds 13 residues, the cysteine and phenylalanine included. The sequence is cut down to CDR3 DNA, 39 bases in frame from base 1. As encoded in the germline V gene, CDR1 is SGHTA while CDR2 is FQGTGA. After removal of 5 bases from V and 4 bases from J, the junction retains 3 bases not matched to a gene. Details on this clone: This receptor's antigen is unknown. No much larger clone exists at a distance of one base, and base qualities are not known.

The immunoSEQ Assay, a bias-controlled multiplex PCR, was used to amplify TCRbeta CDR3 regions from genomic DNA. As for the authors' bioinformatics: Nucleated cell counts per sample were estimated from amplification of reference gene primers within the assay. Sequence reads were collapsed and filtered to measure the absolute abundance of every unique TCRbeta CDR3 rearrangement. For each sample, productive Simpson clonality was calculated as the square root of Simpson's diversity index over productive rearrangements. In TCRdb, the immuneACCESS table is reduced to in-frame sequences with V and J assigned. These tables do not hold every clone; where another copy was compared, an unresolved V gene accounts for under half, and the others remain unexplained. The V and J calls and the clone size are those of that table, but D and trimming were determined from the DNA. The sample records about 380,000 clones, more than 75% of which are singletons. Roughly 1.2% of the sample is in the top ten clones.

In the prospective study, participants were 18 to 89 years old, resided in fewer than 25 geographic areas of the United States, and were enrolled through a virtual design. In the prospective study, participants were assigned to cohorts based on the clinical history participants reported in a screening survey and a study questionnaire. For ImmuneRACE Cohort 3, a participant was defined as recovered based on two consecutive negative NP/OP PCR tests, clearance by a healthcare professional, or resolution of symptoms. In the prospective study, mobile phlebotomists collected whole blood, serum and a nasopharyngeal or oropharyngeal swab from each participant. Additional blood draws and questionnaires over an approximately 2-month period could optionally be provided by prospective study participants. Blood samples from the prospective study were shipped frozen or at room temperature prior to DNA extraction.

The sample was PBMCs or T cells enriched from blood (not recorded which). Recombination linked TRBV7-3 to TRBJ2-7, and 9 bases in between align with TRBD1. This clonotype was obtained from a woman under 30 who had recovered from COVID-19. The nucleotides are TGTGCCAGCAGCGACGGACAGGGGTACGAGCAGTACTTC. Translated, it reads CASSDGQGYEQYF. With all but the CDR3 taken from the reference TRBV7-3 and TRBJ2-7 genes, the full variable domain is: GAGVSQTPSNKVTEKGKYVELRCDPISGHTALYWYRQSLGQGPEFLIYFQGTGAADDSGLPNDRFFAVRPEGSVSTLKIQRTERGDSAVYLCASSDGQGYEQYFGPGTRLTVT.